This TCR beta chain emerged from a study of cytomegalovirus exposure and HLA in healthy donors. 13 Jbeta primers and 60 Vbeta primers were used for the PCR. Sequenced by immunoSEQ multiplex PCR; TCRdb stores in-frame clones only, minus some. The data contain approximately 150,000 clones, around 83% of them singletons. The CDR3 contains 11 residues. V was pared by 2 bases and J by 8 bases, with 4 bases between. Germline values: CDR1 LNHDA, CDR2 SQIVND (reference sequence). Study observations and caveats: A later analysis showed that HLA-associated TCR beta chains had undergone more clonal expansion than equally common others.

The table lists this clone with a count of one. Its antigen is currently unknown. The specimen sequenced was PBMCs. The TCR was taken from a man aged 30 to 45 in good health and CMV-seropositive. J is TRBJ2-1 and V is TRBV19, with D uncertain. CDR3 residues: CASSIHDEQFF. In nucleotides, the CDR3 is TGTGCCAGTAGTATACATGATGAGCAGTTCTTC.